What follows are 15 T cell receptor beta chains derived from one specimen sequenced in a study of blood T cell repertoires in COVID-19. Assay: immunoSEQ multiplex PCR; the TCRdb copy retains only in-frame clones and omits some. Of over 400,000 clones in the sample, approximately 90% were seen once. Sequencing was performed on peripheral blood. These receptors originate from a woman in her twenties or thirties with active or convalescent COVID-19.

With regard to this clone: Other nucleotide sequences in the sample specify the same CDR3. The chain carries TRBV18 and TRBJ1-5, with D possibly TRBD1 on 6 matching bases. The V end lost 3 bases, the J end lost 4 bases, and 10 bases lay between the germline ends. The germline V gene has CDR1 KGHSH and CDR2 LQKENI. This CDR3 region has 14 residues. The CDR3 nucleotides are TGTGCCAGCTCACCTACGGACAGTAATCAGCCCCAGCATTTT. This translates into CASSPTDSNQPQHF.

The chain employs TRBV28 and TRBJ1-2; D possibly corresponds to TRBD1 (5 bases). CDR3 size: 13 residues. V lost 3 bases, J lost 7 bases, and 12 bases lay in between. Germline loops: CDR1 MDHEN, CDR2 SYDVKM. The chain's CDR3 is CASSFKGFAGYTF. The CDR3 DNA follows: TGTGCCAGCAGTTTTAAGGGGTTCGCTGGCTACACCTTC.

The chain uses TRBV10-3 and TRBJ2-3; no clear D gene. Germline loops: CDR1 ENHRY, CDR2 SYGVKD. The CDR3 contains 14 residues. Trimming took off 8 bases at V and 6 bases at J, with 18 bases between the two ends. The CDR3 here is CAISPSSGLDTQYF. The CDR3 DNA reads TGTGCCATCTCCCCGTCCTCCGGTTTGGATACGCAGTATTTT.

Details on this clone: Other DNA sequences from this sample encode an identical CDR3 as well. The J gene is TRBJ1-1, the V gene TRBV3-1 (or the pseudogene TRBV3-2); D not resolved. The CDR3 covers 14 residues. V gave up 0 bases and J gave up 1 base, with 6 bases separating them. From germline, CDR1 is LGHDT and CDR2 YNNKEL (reference sequence). The CDR3 region has the DNA TGTGCCAGCAGCCAAGAATCCGGGAACACTGAAGCTTTCTTT. Protein product: CASSQESGNTEAFF.

There are a few counts of this clone. This chain connects TRBV7-8 to TRBJ2-7; 7 bases fit TRBD1. This CDR3 has 15 amino acids. Germline loops: CDR1 SGHVS, CDR2 FQNEAQ. V dropped 3 bases and J dropped 11; count of bases not matched to a gene: 16. The CDR3 nucleotides are TGTGCCAGCAGCTTTGAGGGGGCCCTAAGTAGTCTCGAGTACTTC. Translated: CASSFEGALSSLEYF.

The gene calls are TRBV5-8 and TRBJ1-5, with TRBD1 as a possible D gene (6 bases). V lost 0 bases and J 7 bases, leaving 14 bases between the germline ends. The CDR3 is 15 amino acids. Germline assignment: CDR1 SGHTS and CDR2 YDEGEE. CDR3 DNA sequence: TGTGCCAGCAGCTTGGAGGGGGGGGGCAGGCAGCCCCAGCATTTT. The encoded protein is CASSLEGGGRQPQHF. Based on the CDR3 plus reference TRBV5-8 and TRBJ1-5, the full variable domain is EAGVTQSPTHLIKTRGQQATLRCSPISGHTSVYWYQQALGLGLQFLLWYDEGEERNRGNFPPRFSGRQFPNYSSELNVNALELEDSALYLCASSLEGGGRQPQHFGDGTRLSIL.

A single count supports this clone. The rearrangement uses TRBV6-6 and TRBJ1-3; TRBD1 agrees at 7 bases. Trimming removed 5 bases from V and 0 bases from J; junction bases left unmatched: 7. The CDR3 runs to 16 residues. CDR1 is MNHNY and CDR2 is SVGAGI in the germline V gene (reference sequence). This chain's CDR3 is CASSTVTGSSGNTIYF. The CDR3, as DNA: TGTGCCAGCAGTACAGTGACAGGGTCCTCTGGAAACACCATATATTTT.

This clone was observed a few times. The gene calls are TRBV27 and TRBJ1-5; no definite D call. This CDR3 is built from 14 residues. The V end lost 6 bases, the J end lost 2 bases, and 11 bases lay between the germline ends. CDR1 and CDR2 (germline): MNHEY, SMNVEV (reference sequence). The CDR3 sequence is CASRRAGGNQPQHF. The CDR3 DNA reads TGTGCCAGCAGGAGGGCGGGAGGCAATCAGCCCCAGCATTTT.

The chain recombines TRBV18 with TRBJ2-7; D gene ambiguous. The CDR3 is made up of 13 amino acids. The V gene lost 4 bases and the J gene lost 7 bases, with 14 bases spanning the gap. Germline CDR1 and CDR2: KGHSH and LQKENI. The CDR3 loop is CASSHARRAEQYF. CDR3 DNA sequence: TGTGCCAGCTCACACGCGCGCCGAGCAGAGCAGTACTTC. Together with reference TRBV18 and TRBJ2-7, the CDR3 gives the full variable domain: NAGVMQNPRHLVRRRGQEARLRCSPMKGHSHVYWYRQLPEEGLKFMVYLQKENIIDESGMPKERFSAEFPKEGPSILRIQQVVRGDSAAYFCASSHARRAEQYFGPGTRLTVT.

The rearrangement joins TRBV11-2 to TRBJ1-5; the D is unclear. The CDR3 has 16 amino acids. The V gene lost 0 bases and the J gene lost 2 bases, with 11 bases spanning the gap. The germline V gene has CDR1 SGHAT and CDR2 FQNNGV. CDR3 sequence (DNA): TGTGCCAGCAGCTTAGAGGGCTCTTTGGGCAATCAGCCCCAGCATTTT. This codes for CASSLEGSLGNQPQHF.

The rearrangement uses TRBV4-2 and TRBJ2-3; a weak D match, TRBD2 (6 bases). V was pared by 1 base and J by 1 base, with 12 bases between. Germline lookup yields CDR1 LGHNA and CDR2 YNFKEQ. The CDR3 loop spans 16 amino acids. CDR3 bases: TGTGCCAGCAGCCAAGGGGGCTGGGGGGGCACAGATACGCAGTATTTT. This codes for CASSQGGWGGTDTQYF.

This sequence joins TRBV18 and TRBJ1-2; 11 bases map to TRBD1. The germline CDR1 and CDR2 sequences are KGHSH and LQKENI. The CDR3 covers 15 residues. Trimming cost V 3 bases and J 6 bases; bases outside gene matches: 6. Here the CDR3 reads CASSPLRTGGDGYTF. CDR3 coding DNA: TGTGCCAGCTCACCCCTTAGGACAGGGGGCGATGGCTACACCTTC.

V gene TRBV4-1 combines with J gene TRBJ1-5; weak D call: TRBD1 (5 bases). The V and J ends lost 1 base and 7 bases respectively, with 14 bases between them. Germline V gives CDR1 MGHRA, CDR2 YSYEKL. This CDR3 is built from 15 residues. CDR3 residues: CASSQGQFGDQPQHF. As DNA, the CDR3 is TGCGCCAGCAGCCAAGGACAGTTCGGCGACCAGCCCCAGCATTTT.

This chain joins TRBV10-3 and TRBJ1-2; maybe TRBD1 (6 bases). V lost 0 bases and J 2 bases, leaving 13 bases between the germline ends. The CDR3 totals 16 residues. From germline, CDR1 is ENHRY and CDR2 SYGVKD. The CDR3 nucleotides read TGTGCCATCAGTGAGTCAGCACAGGGTAAGAACTATGGCTACACCTTC. As protein: CAISESAQGKNYGYTF.

This chain uses TRBV7-9 with TRBJ1-1, with TRBD1 identical over 9 bases. The ends lost 2 bases at V and 0 bases at J; junction bases unmatched: 13. Per the germline V gene, CDR1 is SEHNR and CDR2 is FQNEAQ (reference sequence). The CDR3 has 19 residues. The CDR3 region has the DNA TGTGCCAGCAGCTTATGGTCCGGGGACAGGGCTTACATGAACACTGAAGCTTTCTTT. Translating gives CASSLWSGDRAYMNTEAFF.